The clone carrying this T cell receptor beta chain turned up a few times. The sample comes from a study of response to subunit inactivated influenza vaccine. TCRdb reanalysed the RT-PCR reads using MiXCR and keeps one entry per CDR3 protein. The repertoire holds 450,000 to 550,000 distinct CDR3 sequences, approximately 24% seen once, with less than 2.5% in the top ten. The CDR3 is 14 amino acids. V lost 2 bases, J lost 6 bases, and 3 bases stayed unmatched. The germline V gene has CDR1 LGHNA and CDR2 YSLEER. The chain couples TRBV4-3 to TRBJ2-2; 7 bases line up with TRBD2. This specimen was CD4+ T cells sorted from PBMCs, taken about 5 days after vaccination. The sequence was collected from a man in his fifties or sixties who received an inactivated influenza vaccine. In DNA, the CDR3 is TGCGCCAGCAGCCAAACCGGACTAGCCGGGGAGCTGTTTTTT. This gives the protein CASSQTGLAGELFF.